This passage covers 14 T cell receptor beta chains from one sample sequenced in a study of blood T cell repertoires in COVID-19. The repertoire was sequenced with immunoSEQ multiplex PCR; TCRdb's copy has only in-frame clones and lacks some. The repertoire holds about 150,000 clones, with around 78% as singletons. Sequencing was performed on peripheral blood. Receptors were obtained from a man older than 75 with acute or convalescent COVID-19.

The V and J genes are TRBV7-8 and TRBJ2-3, with D possibly matching TRBD1 (6 bases). The V gene lost 5 bases and the J gene lost 0 bases, with 18 bases spanning the gap. CDR1 is SGHVS, CDR2 FQNEAQ, per germline. The CDR3 is 17 amino acids. The chain's CDR3 is CASSATGTTTSTDTQYF. In nucleotides, the CDR3 is TGTGCCAGCAGCGCCACCGGGACAACGACTAGCACAGATACGCAGTATTTT.

V gene TRBV19 combines with J gene TRBJ1-6; 9 bases match TRBD1. V was pared by 3 bases and J by 5 bases, with 8 bases of the junction left unmatched. Germline lookup yields CDR1 LNHDA and CDR2 SQIVND (reference sequence). This CDR3 is 17 amino acids long. The CDR3 DNA is TGTGCCAGTAGTATTTACAGGGGGCAAAGGGATAATTCACCCCTCCACTTT. Translation gives CASSIYRGQRDNSPLHF.

This chain connects TRBV14 to TRBJ2-7; 7 bases match TRBD1. The CDR3 is 13 amino acids. CDR1 is SGHDN, CDR2 FVKESK, per germline. The V gene end was trimmed by 4 bases and the J gene end by 5 bases; junction bases not matched to a gene: 5. CDR3 DNA: TGTGCCAGCAGCCGCGACAGGGTACACGAGCAGTACTTC. Encoded protein: CASSRDRVHEQYF. Based on the CDR3 plus reference TRBV14 and TRBJ2-7, the full variable domain is EAGVTQFPSHSVIEKGQTVTLRCDPISGHDNLYWYRRVMGKEIKFLLHFVKESKQDESGMPNNRFLAERTGGTYSTLKVQPAELEDSGVYFCASSRDRVHEQYFGPGTRLTVT.

CDR3 loop: CASSSQRTGRQETQYF. CDR3 nucleotide sequence: TGTGCCAGCAGTTCCCAGCGGACAGGGCGACAAGAGACCCAGTACTTC. V usage is TRBV27 and J usage is TRBJ2-5, with 8 positions matching TRBD1. The CDR3 extends over 16 amino acids. Trimming took 4 bases from V and 2 from J; bases not matched to a gene: 9. CDR1 is MNHEY and CDR2 is SMNVEV in the germline V gene (reference sequence).

This rearrangement joins TRBV5-4 to TRBJ2-3; 16 bases match TRBD2. The V gene's germline CDR1 is SGHNT and CDR2 YYREEE (reference sequence). The CDR3 contains 17 residues. Trimming cost V 3 bases and J 8 bases; bases outside gene matches: 9. This CDR3 is CASSSGTSGGAGSTQYF. DNA for the CDR3: TGTGCCAGCAGCTCTGGGACTAGCGGGGGGGCCGGGAGTACGCAGTATTTT.

This clone was seen once. The chain carries TRBV30 and TRBJ1-5; 7 bases fit TRBD1. Per germline, CDR1 GTSNPN and CDR2 SVGIG (reference sequence). V was pared by 2 bases and J by 2 bases, with 3 bases of the junction left unmatched. CDR3 length: 14 residues. CDR3 loop: CAWSLGQGNQPQHF. The CDR3 DNA reads TGTGCCTGGAGTCTAGGACAGGGCAATCAGCCCCAGCATTTT.

This chain connects TRBV9 to TRBJ2-7, with TRBD2 as a possible D gene (6 bases). Germline V lookup: CDR1 SGDLS, CDR2 YYNGEE. This CDR3 region has 15 residues. Trimming shortened V by 0 bases and J by 4 bases, and 14 bases separated the two germline ends. The CDR3 nucleotides read TGTGCCAGCAGCGTAGGTCCGGGGGAGTTGTACGAGCAGTACTTC. Translated: CASSVGPGELYEQYF.

The chain joins TRBV10-1 to TRBJ2-3, with no clear D. The length of the CDR3 is 13 residues. Between the trimmed V and J ends, which lost 3 bases and 1 base, there was a span of 5 bases. CDR1 and CDR2 from the germline V gene are WNHNN and SYGVQD (reference sequence). CDR3 sequence reads: CASSDPGTDTQYF. CDR3 DNA: TGCGCCAGCAGTGATCCAGGCACAGATACGCAGTATTTT.

V is TRBV19 and J is TRBJ1-2, with 8 bases aligning to TRBD1. From germline, CDR1 is LNHDA and CDR2 SQIVND (reference sequence). Trimming at V came to 4 bases and at J to 7 bases, leaving 11 bases not matched to a gene. This CDR3 contains 15 residues. CDR3 nucleotides: TGTGCCAGTAGTAGCGAAACCGGGACAGGAAGTGGCTACACCTTC. As protein: CASSSETGTGSGYTF.

The J gene is TRBJ2-3, the V gene TRBV11-2; 8 nucleotides line up with TRBD2. V shed 5 bases, J shed 0 bases, and the junction held 10 bases outside the gene matches. The CDR3 is 17 residues long. Germline CDR1 and CDR2: SGHAT and FQNNGV. CDR3 sequence: CASSPYQRGTSTDTQYF. The CDR3 DNA reads as TGTGCCAGCAGCCCATATCAGCGGGGGACTAGCACAGATACGCAGTATTTT.

The CDR3 spells CSATAWDSYTEAFF. CDR3 DNA: TGCAGCGCCACCGCCTGGGACAGCTACACTGAAGCTTTCTTT. V and J are TRBV29-1 and TRBJ1-1; 7 nucleotides line up with TRBD1. Trimming took 7 bases from V and 3 from J; bases not matched to a gene: 11. Germline-derived CDR1 and CDR2 are SQVTM and ANQGSEA. This CDR3 is 14 amino acids long.

This sequence joins TRBV3-1 (or the pseudogene TRBV3-2) and TRBJ2-5, with 7 positions matching TRBD1. Germline lookup yields CDR1 LGHDT and CDR2 YNNKEL (reference sequence). The trim removed 2 bases at V and 2 bases at J, leaving 5 bases unmatched. The CDR3 loop spans 15 amino acids. The CDR3 spells CASSQSGTAQETQYF. CDR3 DNA sequence: TGTGCCAGCAGCCAATCCGGGACAGCACAAGAGACCCAGTACTTC.

V gene TRBV29-1 combines with J gene TRBJ1-5, with TRBD1 identical over 10 bases. Germline values: CDR1 SQVTM, CDR2 ANQGSEA. The CDR3 is 13 residues long. Trimming removed 8 bases from V and 3 bases from J; junction bases left unmatched: 4. The CDR3 region has the DNA TGCAGCTACGGACAGGGGGACAATCAGCCCCAGCATTTT. It is translated as CSYGQGDNQPQHF.

This chain joins TRBV6-5 and TRBJ2-5, with 8 positions matching TRBD2. Germline V gene data show CDR1 as MNHEY and CDR2 as SVGAGI. V shed 10 bases and J 4 bases; nucleotides not matched to a gene: 8. The CDR3 spans 13 residues. CDR3 in DNA: TGTGCCATCGGAAGCGGGGGTTCAGAGACCCAGTACTTC. It codes for CAIGSGGSETQYF.